Ten or more counts support the clone carrying this T cell receptor (beta chain). Its antigen remains unidentified. The data stem from a study of T-cell reconstitution after alpha-beta-depleted transplantation in children. Regarding the study as a whole: The authors attributed T-cell counts and diversity one year after transplant mostly to newly produced T cells. Expanded graft clones, several hundred of them, were reportedly the source of alpha-beta T cells about two months after transplant. Surviving recipient T cells and intrathymic progenitors accounted for some patients' high TCRbeta diversity at day 60.

Unique molecular identifiers were used in preparing the TCRbeta library. TCRdb analysed the PCR reads with MiXCR anew, one entry per CDR3 protein. The repertoire holds 190,000 or so distinct CDR3 sequences, with approximately 6% as singletons. The length of the CDR3 is 12 residues. The germline CDR1 and CDR2 sequences are SGDLS and YYNGEE. V was clipped by 3 bases and J by 6 bases, with 10 bases between them. This receptor was taken from a girl younger than two with combined immunodeficiency, due to receive a stem cell transplant. The input for sequencing was PBMCs, taken before TCRalphabeta/CD19-depleted stem cell transplant. The V gene is TRBV9, the J gene TRBJ2-7; D remains unclear. The CDR3 protein is CASSGDQVEQYF. The CDR3 DNA sequence: TGTGCCAGCAGCGGGGATCAGGTCGAGCAGTACTTC.